This TCR beta chain was profiled in a study of shared clonotypes between healthy human individuals. Of note for this clone: The antigen is not known. A junction end diverges from the germline sequence, so it may reflect a read error.

Template for every sorted-subset replicate PCR totaled about 0.2 ug DNA, 25,000 to 35,000 T cell genomes. How the authors handled the data: ImmunoSEQ supplied junction-only sequences lacking quality scores, so filtering was different. Sequencing was performed with immunoSEQ multiplex PCR; in TCRdb, only in-frame clones are kept and a portion is missing. That table is the source of V, J and clone size, and D and trimming were worked out from the DNA. In the table there are approximately 1,000,000 clones, roughly 74% of which are singletons. This CDR3 has 15 residues. From germline, CDR1 is SGHRS and CDR2 YFSETQ. Study-wide results and limits: A small donor pool kept down the genetic and exposure-history diversity that was represented.

The sequenced sample consisted of memory CD4+ T cells from PBMCs. The sample's subset: CD45RA-negative fraction. This receptor was obtained from a man between 18 and 29 years old in good health. Some clones in this sample may be carry-over from other donors' samples. V and J are TRBV5-1 and TRBJ2-7, with a possible D match to TRBD2 (5 bases). The CDR3 sequence is CASRLAAGQGYEQYF. Here the CDR3 DNA reads TGCGCCAGCAGATTGGCTGCGGGCCAAGGGTACGAGCAGTACTTC. The whole variable domain, remainder taken from reference TRBV5-1 and TRBJ2-7, is KAGVTQTPRYLIKTRGQQVTLSCSPISGHRSVSWYQQTPGQGLQFLFEYFSETQRNKGNFPGRFSGRQFSNSRSEMNVSTLELGDSALYLCASRLAAGQGYEQYFGPGTRLTVT.